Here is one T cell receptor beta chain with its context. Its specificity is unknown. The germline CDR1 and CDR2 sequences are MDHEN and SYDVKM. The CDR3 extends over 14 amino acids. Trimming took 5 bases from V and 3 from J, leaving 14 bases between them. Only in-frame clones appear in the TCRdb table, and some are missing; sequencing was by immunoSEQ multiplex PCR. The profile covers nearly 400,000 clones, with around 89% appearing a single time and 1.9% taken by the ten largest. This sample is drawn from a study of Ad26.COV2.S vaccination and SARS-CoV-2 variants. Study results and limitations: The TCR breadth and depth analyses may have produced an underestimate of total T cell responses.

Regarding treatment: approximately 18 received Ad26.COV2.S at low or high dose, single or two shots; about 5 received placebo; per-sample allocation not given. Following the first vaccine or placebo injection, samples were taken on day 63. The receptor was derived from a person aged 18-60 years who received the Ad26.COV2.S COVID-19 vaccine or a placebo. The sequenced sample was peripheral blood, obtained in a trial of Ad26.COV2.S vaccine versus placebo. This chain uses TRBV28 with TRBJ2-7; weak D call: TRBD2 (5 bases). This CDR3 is CASSRPDYRYEQYF. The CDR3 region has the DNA TGTGCCAGCAGTCGACCTGACTACCGCTACGAGCAGTACTTC.